This TCR beta chain was sequenced in a study of human T cells and chemical hapten exposure. At the level of the study: Sensitization applied 2% DPC to roughly 2 cm by roughly 2 cm of upper inner arm skin. 0.01% DPC was applied to the upper back in patch tests, which were read at 6 days. Findings and caveats of the study: The study found that DPC sensitization did not change TCRs above 1 in 1000 frequency.

This clonotype was seen at least ten times. Antigen unknown. Stated time point: patch test 1, 2 weeks after DPC sensitization. As to treatment: therapeutic diphenylcyclopropenone sensitization with weekly scalp DPC. Alopecia patients between 18 and 70 years old and suitable for DPC were used as donors. The germline V gene has CDR1 DFQATT and CDR2 SNEGSKA (reference sequence). This CDR3 spans 11 amino acids. TCRdb re-called the RACE reads with MiXCR, one entry per CDR3 protein. The sample yields some 400,000 distinct CDR3 sequences, more than 4.5% seen once. This clonotype was obtained from a woman in her forties or fifties with alopecia areata. Some clones in this sample may be carry-over from other donors' samples. Sequencing used whole blood, obtained in connection with sensitization to the hapten diphenylcyclopropenone (DPC). The V call is TRBV20-1, the J call TRBJ2-7; perhaps TRBD1 as D (6 bases). The CDR3: CRPRDTYEQYF. The CDR3, as DNA: TGCAGGCCCCGGGACACCTACGAGCAGTACTTC.